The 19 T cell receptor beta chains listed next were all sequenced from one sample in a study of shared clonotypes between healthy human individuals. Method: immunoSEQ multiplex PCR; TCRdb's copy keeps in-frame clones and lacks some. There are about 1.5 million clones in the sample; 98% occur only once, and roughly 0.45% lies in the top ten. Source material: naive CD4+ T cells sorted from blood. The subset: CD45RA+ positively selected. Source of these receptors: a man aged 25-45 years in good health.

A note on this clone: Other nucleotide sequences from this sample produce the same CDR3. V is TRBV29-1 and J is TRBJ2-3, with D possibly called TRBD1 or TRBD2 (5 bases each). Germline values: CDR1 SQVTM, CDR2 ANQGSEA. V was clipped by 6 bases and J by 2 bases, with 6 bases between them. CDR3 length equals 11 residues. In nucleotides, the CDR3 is TGCAGCGTCGGGACCACAGATACGCAGTATTTT. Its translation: CSVGTTDTQYF.

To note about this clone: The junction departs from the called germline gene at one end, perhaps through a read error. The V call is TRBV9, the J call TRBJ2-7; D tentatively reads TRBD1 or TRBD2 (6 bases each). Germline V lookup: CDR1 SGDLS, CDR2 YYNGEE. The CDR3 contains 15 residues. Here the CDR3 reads CASSVGYGGSNEQYF. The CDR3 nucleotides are TGTGCCAGCAGCGTGGGTTACGGGGGCTCCAACGAGCAGTACTTC.

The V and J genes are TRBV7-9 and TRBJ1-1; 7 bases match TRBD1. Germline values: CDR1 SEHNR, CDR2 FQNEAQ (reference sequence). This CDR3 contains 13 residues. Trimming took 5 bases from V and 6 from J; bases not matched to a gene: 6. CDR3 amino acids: CASSETGFAEAFF. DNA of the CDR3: TGTGCCAGCAGCGAGACAGGGTTCGCTGAAGCTTTCTTT.

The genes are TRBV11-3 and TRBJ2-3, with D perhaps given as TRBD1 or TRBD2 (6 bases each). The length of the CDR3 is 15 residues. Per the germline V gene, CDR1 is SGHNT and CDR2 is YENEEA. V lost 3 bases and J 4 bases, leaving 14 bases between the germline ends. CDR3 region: CASSFSIGGADTQYF. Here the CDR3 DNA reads TGTGCCAGCAGCTTTTCAATCGGGGGCGCAGATACGCAGTATTTT.

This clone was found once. The CDR3 protein is CASREGQREFYEQYF. Written as DNA, the CDR3 is TGTGCCAGCAGAGAGGGACAGAGAGAATTCTACGAGCAGTACTTC. The rearrangement uses TRBV6-1 and TRBJ2-7, with TRBD1 matching over 7 bases. The germline V gene has CDR1 MNHNS and CDR2 SASEGT. V dropped 6 bases and J dropped 3; count of bases not matched to a gene: 11. CDR3 length: 15 amino acids.

CDR3 DNA sequence: TGTGCCAGCAGCTCCCTAGACTCTCCGAGGTCCTACAATGAGCAGTTCTTC. It translates to CASSSLDSPRSYNEQFF. The rearrangement joins TRBV7-9 to TRBJ2-1; D gene uncertain. The germline V gene encodes CDR1 SEHNR and CDR2 FQNEAQ (reference sequence). The V and J ends lost 4 bases and 1 base respectively, with 17 bases between them. This CDR3 is 17 amino acids long. The full variable domain, its missing parts supplied by reference TRBV7-9 and TRBJ2-1, is DTGVSQNPRHKITKRGQNVTFRCDPISEHNRLYWYRQTLGQGPEFLTYFQNEAQLEKSRLLSDRFSAERPKGSFSTLEIQRTEQGDSAMYLCASSSLDSPRSYNEQFFGPGTRLTVL.

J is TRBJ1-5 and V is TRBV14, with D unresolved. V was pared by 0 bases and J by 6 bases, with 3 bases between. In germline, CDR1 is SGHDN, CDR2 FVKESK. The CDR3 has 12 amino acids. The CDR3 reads CASSQDPQPQHF. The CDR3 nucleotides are TGTGCCAGCAGCCAAGATCCTCAGCCCCAGCATTTT.

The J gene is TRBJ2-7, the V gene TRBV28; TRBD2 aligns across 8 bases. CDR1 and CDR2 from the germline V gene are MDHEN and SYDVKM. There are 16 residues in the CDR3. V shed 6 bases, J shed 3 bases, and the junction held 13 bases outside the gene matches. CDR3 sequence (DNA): TGTGCCAGCAGCGTTCAGGCCGGGAGGGCCAACTACGAGCAGTACTTC. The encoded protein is CASSVQAGRANYEQYF. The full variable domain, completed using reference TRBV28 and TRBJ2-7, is DVKVTQSSRYLVKRTGEKVFLECVQDMDHENMFWYRQDPGLGLRLIYFSYDVKMKEKGDIPEGYSVSREKKERFSLILESASTNQTSMYLCASSVQAGRANYEQYFGPGTRLTVT.

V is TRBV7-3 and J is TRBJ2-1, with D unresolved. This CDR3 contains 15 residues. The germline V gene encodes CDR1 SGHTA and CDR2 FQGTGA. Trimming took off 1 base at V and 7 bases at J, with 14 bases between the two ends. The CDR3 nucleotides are TGTGCCAGCAGCTTAAGGACGGGTAGAGAGAATGAGCAGTTCTTC. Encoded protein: CASSLRTGRENEQFF.

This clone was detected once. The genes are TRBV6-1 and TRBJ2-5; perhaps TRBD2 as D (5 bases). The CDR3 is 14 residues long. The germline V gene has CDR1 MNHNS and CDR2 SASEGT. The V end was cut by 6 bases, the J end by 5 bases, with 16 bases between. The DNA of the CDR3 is TGTGCCAGCAGGCCTAAACTAGGAAGGGAGACCCAGTACTTC. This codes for CASRPKLGRETQYF.

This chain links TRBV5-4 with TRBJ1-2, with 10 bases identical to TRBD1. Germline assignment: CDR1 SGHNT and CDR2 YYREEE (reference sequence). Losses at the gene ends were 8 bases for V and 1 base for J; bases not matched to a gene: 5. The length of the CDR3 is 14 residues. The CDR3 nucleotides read TGTGCCAGTCGGGACAGGGGAAGTAACTATGGCTACACCTTC. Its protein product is CASRDRGSNYGYTF.

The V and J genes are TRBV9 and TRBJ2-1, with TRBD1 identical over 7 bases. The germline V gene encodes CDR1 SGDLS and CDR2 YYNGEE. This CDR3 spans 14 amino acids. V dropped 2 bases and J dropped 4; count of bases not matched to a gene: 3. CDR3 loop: CASSVGQMYNEQFF. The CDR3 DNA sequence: TGTGCCAGCAGCGTGGGACAGATGTACAATGAGCAGTTCTTC.

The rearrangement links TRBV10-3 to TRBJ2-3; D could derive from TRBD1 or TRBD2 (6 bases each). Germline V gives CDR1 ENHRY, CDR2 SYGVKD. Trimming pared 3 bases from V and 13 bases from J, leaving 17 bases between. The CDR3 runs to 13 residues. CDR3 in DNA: TGTGCCATCAGTGACATGAAGGGGGGTGTTGAGTATTTT. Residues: CAISDMKGGVEYF.

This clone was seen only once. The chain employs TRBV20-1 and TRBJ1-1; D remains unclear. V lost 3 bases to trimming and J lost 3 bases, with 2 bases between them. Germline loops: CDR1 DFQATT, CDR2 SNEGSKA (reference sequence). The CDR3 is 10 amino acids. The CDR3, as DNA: TGCAGTGCTAGTCACACTGAAGCTTTCTTT. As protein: CSASHTEAFF.

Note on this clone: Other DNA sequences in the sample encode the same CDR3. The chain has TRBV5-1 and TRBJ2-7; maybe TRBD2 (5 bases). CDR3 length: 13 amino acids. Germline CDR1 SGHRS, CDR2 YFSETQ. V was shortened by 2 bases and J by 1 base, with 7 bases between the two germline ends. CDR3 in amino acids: CASSFSGSYEQYF. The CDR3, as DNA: TGCGCCAGCAGCTTTTCGGGGTCCTACGAGCAGTACTTC.

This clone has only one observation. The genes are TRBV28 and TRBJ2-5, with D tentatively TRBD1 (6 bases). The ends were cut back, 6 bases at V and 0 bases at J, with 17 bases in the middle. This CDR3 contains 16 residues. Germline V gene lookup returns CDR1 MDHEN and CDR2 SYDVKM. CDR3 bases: TGTGCCAGCAGCCTCGTGACAGGAGTGTACCAAGAGACCCAGTACTTC. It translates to CASSLVTGVYQETQYF.

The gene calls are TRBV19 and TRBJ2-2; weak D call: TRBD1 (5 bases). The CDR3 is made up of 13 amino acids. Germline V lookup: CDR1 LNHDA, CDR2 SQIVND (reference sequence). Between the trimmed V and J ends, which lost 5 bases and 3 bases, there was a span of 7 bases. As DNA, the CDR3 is TGTGCCAGTAGTCCAGGGTACACCGGGGAGCTGTTTTTT. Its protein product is CASSPGYTGELFF.

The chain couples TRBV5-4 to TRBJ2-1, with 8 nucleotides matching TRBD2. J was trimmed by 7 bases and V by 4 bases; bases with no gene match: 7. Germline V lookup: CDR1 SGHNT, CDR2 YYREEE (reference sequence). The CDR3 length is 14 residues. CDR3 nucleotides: TGTGCCAGCAGCGTACCGGGACTAGTTAATGAGCAGTTCTTC. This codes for CASSVPGLVNEQFF.

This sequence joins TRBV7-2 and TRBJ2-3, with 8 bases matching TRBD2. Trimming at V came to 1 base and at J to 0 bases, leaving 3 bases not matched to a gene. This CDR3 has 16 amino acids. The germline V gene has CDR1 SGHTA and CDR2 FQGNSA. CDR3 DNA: TGTGCCAGCAGCTTAGGGCCTAGCGGGAGCACAGATACGCAGTATTTT. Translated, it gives CASSLGPSGSTDTQYF.